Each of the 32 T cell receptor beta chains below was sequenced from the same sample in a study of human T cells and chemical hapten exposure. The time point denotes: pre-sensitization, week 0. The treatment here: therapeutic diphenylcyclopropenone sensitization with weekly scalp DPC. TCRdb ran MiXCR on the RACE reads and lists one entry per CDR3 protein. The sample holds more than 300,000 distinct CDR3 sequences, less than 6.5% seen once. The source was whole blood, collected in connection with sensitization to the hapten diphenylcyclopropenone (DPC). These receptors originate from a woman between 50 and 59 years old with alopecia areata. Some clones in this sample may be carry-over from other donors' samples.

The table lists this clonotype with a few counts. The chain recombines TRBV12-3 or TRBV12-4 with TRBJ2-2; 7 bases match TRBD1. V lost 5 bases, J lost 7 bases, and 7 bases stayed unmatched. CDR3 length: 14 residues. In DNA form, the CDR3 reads TGTGCCAGCAGTCGACAGGGATTCGGCGGGGAGCTGTTTTTT. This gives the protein CASSRQGFGGELFF.

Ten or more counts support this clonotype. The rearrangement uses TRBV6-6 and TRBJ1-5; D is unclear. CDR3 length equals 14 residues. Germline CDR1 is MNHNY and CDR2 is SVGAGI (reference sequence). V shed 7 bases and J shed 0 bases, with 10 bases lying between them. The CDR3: CASTTAASNQPQHF. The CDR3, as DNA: TGTGCCAGCACTACCGCAGCTAGCAATCAGCCCCAGCATTTT.

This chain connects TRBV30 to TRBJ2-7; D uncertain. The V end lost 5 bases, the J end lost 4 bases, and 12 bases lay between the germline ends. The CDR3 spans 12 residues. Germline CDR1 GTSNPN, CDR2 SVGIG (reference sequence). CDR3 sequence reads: CAWGPVAYEQYF. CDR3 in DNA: TGTGCCTGGGGGCCGGTCGCTTACGAGCAGTACTTC.

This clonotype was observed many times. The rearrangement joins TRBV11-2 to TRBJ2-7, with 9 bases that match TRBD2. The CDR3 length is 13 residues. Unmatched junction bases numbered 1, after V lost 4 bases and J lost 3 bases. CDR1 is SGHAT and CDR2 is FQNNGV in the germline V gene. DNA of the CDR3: TGTGCCAGCAGCTCAGCGGGAGGCTACGAGCAGTACTTC. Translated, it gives CASSSAGGYEQYF.

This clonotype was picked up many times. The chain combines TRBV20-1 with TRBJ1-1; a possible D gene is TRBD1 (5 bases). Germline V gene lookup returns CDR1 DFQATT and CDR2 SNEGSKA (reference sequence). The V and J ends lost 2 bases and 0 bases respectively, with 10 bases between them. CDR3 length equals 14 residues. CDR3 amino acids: CSARQGGMNTEAFF. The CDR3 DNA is TGCAGTGCTAGACAGGGCGGCATGAACACTGAAGCTTTCTTT.

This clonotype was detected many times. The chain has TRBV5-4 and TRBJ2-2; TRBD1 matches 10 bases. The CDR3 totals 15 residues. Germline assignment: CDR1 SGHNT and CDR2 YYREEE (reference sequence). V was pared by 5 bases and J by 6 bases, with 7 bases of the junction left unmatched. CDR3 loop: CASRPGTGDPGELFF. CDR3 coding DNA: TGTGCCAGCAGGCCCGGGACAGGGGACCCCGGGGAGCTGTTTTTT.

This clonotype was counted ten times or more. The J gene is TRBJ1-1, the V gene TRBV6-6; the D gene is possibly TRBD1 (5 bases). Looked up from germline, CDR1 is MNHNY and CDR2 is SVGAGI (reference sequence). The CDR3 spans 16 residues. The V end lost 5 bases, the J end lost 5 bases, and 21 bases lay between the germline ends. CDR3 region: CASSPQGRARGTEAFF. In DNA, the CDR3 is TGTGCCAGCAGTCCCCAGGGCAGGGCCCGAGGAACTGAAGCTTTCTTT.

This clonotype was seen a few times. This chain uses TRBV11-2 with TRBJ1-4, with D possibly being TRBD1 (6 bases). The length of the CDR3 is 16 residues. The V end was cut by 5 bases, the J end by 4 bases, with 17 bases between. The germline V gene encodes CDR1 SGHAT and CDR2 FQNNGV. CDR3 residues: CASSPLWGAGNEKLFF. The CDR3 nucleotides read TGTGCCAGCAGCCCACTATGGGGGGCGGGTAATGAAAAACTGTTTTTT.

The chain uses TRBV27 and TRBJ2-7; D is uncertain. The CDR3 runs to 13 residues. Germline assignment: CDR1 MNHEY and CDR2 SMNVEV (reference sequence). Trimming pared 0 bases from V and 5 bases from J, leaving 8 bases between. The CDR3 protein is CASSLSNADEQYF. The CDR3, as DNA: TGTGCCAGCAGTTTATCTAACGCCGACGAGCAGTACTTC.

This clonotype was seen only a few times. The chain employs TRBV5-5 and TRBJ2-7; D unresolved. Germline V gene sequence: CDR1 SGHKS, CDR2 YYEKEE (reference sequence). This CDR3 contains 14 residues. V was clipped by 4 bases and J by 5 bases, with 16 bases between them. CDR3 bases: TGTGCCAGCAGCCGACCTGCCCAGTTAGACGAGCAGTACTTC. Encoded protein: CASSRPAQLDEQYF. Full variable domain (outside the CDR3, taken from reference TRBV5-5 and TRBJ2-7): DAGVTQSPTHLIKTRGQQVTLRCSPISGHKSVSWYQQVLGQGPQFIFQYYEKEERGRGNFPDRFSARQFPNYSSELNVNALLLGDSALYLCASSRPAQLDEQYFGPGTRLTVT.

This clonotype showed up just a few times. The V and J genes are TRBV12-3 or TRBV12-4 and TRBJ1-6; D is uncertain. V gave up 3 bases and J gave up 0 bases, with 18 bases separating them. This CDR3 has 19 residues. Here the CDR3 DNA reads TGTGCCAGCAGTTTTACACCAGCGGTACTGAGCTCCTATAATTCACCCCTCCACTTT. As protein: CASSFTPAVLSSYNSPLHF.

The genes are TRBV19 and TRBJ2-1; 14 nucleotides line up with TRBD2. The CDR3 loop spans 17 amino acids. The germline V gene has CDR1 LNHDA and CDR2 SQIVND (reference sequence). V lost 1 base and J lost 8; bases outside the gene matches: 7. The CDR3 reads CASSIGGTSGSMDEQFF. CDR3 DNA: TGTGCCAGTAGTATAGGGGGGACTAGCGGGAGTATGGATGAGCAGTTCTTC.

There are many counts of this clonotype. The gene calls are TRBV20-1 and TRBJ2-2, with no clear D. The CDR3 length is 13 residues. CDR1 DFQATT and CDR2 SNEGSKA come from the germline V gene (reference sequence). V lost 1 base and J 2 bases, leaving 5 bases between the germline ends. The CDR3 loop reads CSARVGNTGELFF. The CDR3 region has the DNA TGCAGTGCTAGAGTTGGCAACACCGGGGAGCTGTTTTTT.

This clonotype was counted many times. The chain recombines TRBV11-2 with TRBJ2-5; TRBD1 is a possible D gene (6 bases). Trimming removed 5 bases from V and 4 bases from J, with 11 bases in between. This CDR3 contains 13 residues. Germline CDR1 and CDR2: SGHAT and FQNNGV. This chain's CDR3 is CASSPGALETQYF. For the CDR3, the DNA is TGTGCCAGCAGCCCAGGGGCTCTAGAGACCCAGTACTTC.

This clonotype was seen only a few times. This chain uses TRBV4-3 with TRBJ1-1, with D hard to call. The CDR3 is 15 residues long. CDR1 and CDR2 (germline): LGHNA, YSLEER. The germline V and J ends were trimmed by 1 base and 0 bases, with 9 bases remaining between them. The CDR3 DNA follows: TGCGCCAGCAGCCAAGTAGACGGGCTGAACACTGAAGCTTTCTTT. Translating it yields CASSQVDGLNTEAFF.

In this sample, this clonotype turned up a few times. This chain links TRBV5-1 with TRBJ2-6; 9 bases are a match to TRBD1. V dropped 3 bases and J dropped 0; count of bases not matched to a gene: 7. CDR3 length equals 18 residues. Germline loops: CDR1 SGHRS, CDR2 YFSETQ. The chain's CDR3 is CASSSRDRVSSGANVLTF. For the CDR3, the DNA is TGCGCCAGCAGCTCGCGGGACAGGGTTAGCTCTGGGGCCAACGTCCTGACTTTC.

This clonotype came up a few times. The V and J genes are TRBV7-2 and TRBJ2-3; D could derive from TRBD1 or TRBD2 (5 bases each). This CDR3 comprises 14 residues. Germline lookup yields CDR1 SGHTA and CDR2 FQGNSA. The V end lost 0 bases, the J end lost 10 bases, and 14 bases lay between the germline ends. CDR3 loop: CASSLARDVGSQYF. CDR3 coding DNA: TGTGCCAGCAGCTTAGCTCGGGACGTGGGTTCGCAGTATTTT.

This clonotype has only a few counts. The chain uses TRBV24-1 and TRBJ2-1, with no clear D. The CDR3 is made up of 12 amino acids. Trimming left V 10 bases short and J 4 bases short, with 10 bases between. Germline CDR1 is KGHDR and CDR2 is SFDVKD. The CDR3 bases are TGTGCCACGTCGACGGTTTACAATGAGCAGTTCTTC. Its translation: CATSTVYNEQFF.

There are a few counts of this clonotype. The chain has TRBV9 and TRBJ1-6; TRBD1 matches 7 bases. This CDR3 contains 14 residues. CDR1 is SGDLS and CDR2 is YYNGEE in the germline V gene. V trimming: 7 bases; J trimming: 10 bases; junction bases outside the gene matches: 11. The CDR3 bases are TGTGCCAGCGGGGGAGGGGGCCCTCGGTCACCCCTCCACTTT. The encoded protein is CASGGGGPRSPLHF.

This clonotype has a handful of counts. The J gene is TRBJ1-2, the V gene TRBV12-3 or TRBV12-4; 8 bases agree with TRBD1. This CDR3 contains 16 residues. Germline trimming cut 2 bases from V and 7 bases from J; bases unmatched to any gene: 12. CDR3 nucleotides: TGTGCCAGCAGTTTAAGTCGAGCCGGCACAGGGGGTGGCTACACCTTC. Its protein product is CASSLSRAGTGGGYTF.

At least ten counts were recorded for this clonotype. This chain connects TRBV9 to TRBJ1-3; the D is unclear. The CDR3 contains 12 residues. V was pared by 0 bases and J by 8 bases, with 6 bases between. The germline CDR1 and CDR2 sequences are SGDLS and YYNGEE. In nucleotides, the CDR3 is TGTGCCAGCAGCGTAGCTTCCCACACCATATATTTT. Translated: CASSVASHTIYF.

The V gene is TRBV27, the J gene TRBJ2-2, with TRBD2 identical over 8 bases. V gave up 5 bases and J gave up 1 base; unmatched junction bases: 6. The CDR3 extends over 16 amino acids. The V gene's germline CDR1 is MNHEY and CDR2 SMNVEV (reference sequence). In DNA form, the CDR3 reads TGTGCCAGCAGTACCCTAGCGGGCCAGAACACCGGGGAGCTGTTTTTT. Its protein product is CASSTLAGQNTGELFF.

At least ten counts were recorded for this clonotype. The CDR3 protein is CASRFRGLRDQPQHF. The CDR3, as DNA: TGTGCCAGCAGATTCAGGGGGTTGCGCGATCAGCCCCAGCATTTT. The chain carries TRBV6-2 or TRBV6-3 and TRBJ1-5; 7 bases align to TRBD1. This CDR3 has 15 residues. Per the germline V gene, CDR1 is MNHEY and CDR2 is SVGEGT. The V segment lost 6 bases and the J segment 5 bases; nucleotides outside the gene matches: 10.

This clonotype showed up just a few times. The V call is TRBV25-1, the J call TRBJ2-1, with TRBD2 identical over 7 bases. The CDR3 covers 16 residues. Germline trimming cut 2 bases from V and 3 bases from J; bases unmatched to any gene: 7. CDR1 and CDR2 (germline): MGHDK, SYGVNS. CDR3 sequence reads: CASSEMAGAIYNEQFF. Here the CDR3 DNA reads TGTGCCAGCAGTGAAATGGCGGGAGCGATCTACAATGAGCAGTTCTTC.

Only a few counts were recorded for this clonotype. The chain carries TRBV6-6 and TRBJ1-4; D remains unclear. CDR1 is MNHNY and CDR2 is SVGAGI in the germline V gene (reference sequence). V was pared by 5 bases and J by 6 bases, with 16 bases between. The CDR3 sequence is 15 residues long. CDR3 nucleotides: TGTGCCAGCAGTGCGGGCCGCATAAGGGATGAAAAACTGTTTTTT. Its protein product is CASSAGRIRDEKLFF.

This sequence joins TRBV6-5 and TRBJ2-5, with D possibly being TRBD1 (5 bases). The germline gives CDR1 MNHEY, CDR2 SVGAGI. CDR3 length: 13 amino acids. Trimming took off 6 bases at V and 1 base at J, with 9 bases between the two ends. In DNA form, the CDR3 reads TGTGCCAGCAGGACAGATTTCCAAGAGACCCAGTACTTC. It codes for CASRTDFQETQYF.

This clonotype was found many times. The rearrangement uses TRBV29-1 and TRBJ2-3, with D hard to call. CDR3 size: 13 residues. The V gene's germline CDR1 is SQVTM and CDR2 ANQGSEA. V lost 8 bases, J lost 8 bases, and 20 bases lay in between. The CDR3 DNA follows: TGCAGCTTCTCTGACCGAGTGATGGGTACGCAGTATTTT. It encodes CSFSDRVMGTQYF.

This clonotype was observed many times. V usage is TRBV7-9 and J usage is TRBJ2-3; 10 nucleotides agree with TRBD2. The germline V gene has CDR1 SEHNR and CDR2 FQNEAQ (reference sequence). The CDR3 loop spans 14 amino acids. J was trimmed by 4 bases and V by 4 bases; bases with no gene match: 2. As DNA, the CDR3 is TGTGCCAGCAGCTCGGGACTAGCGTCAGATACGCAGTATTTT. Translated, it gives CASSSGLASDTQYF. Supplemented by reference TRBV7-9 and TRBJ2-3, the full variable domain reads DTGVSQNPRHKITKRGQNVTFRCDPISEHNRLYWYRQTLGQGPEFLTYFQNEAQLEKSRLLSDRFSAERPKGSFSTLEIQRTEQGDSAMYLCASSSGLASDTQYFGPGTRLTVL.

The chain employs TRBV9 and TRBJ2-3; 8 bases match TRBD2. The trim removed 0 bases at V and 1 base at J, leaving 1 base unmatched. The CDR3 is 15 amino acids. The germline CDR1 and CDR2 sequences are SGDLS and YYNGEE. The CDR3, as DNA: TGTGCCAGCAGCGTAGTTAGCGGGGGCACAGATACGCAGTATTTT. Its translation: CASSVVSGGTDTQYF.

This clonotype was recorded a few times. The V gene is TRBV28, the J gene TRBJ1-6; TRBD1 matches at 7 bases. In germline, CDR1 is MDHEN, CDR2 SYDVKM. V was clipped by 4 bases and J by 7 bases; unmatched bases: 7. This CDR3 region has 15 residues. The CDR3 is CASSYGQAVNSPLHF. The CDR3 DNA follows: TGTGCCAGCAGTTACGGACAGGCCGTGAATTCACCCCTCCACTTT.

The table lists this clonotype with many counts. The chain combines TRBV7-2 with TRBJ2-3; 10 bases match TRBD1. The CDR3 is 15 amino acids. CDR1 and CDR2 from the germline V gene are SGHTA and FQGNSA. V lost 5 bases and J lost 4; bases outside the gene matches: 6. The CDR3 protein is CASSPWGQGPDTQYF. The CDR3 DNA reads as TGTGCCAGCAGCCCTTGGGGACAGGGGCCAGATACGCAGTATTTT. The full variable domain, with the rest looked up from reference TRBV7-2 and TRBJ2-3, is GAGVSQSPSNKVTEKGKDVELRCDPISGHTALYWYRQSLGQGLEFLIYFQGNSAPDKSGLPSDRFSAERTGGSVSTLTIQRTQQEDSAVYLCASSPWGQGPDTQYFGPGTRLTVL.

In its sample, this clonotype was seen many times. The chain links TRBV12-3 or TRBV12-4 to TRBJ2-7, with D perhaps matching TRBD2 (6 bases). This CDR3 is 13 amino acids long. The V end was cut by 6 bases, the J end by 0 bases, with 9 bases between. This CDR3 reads CASRGGSSYEQYF. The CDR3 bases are TGTGCCAGCAGGGGGGGAAGCTCCTACGAGCAGTACTTC.